Below, 28 T cell receptor beta chains from the same sample are listed, as sequenced in a study of OX40 agonist ivuxolimab in advanced cancers. The data were produced by immunoSEQ multiplex PCR, yet TCRdb's version contains in-frame clones alone and is incomplete. The profile shows about 43,000 clones, around nine tenths of them singletons. The specimen was CD4+ or CD8+ T cells sorted from blood, collected in a trial of the OX40 agonist ivuxolimab. Source of these receptors: an adult with an advanced solid tumor such as melanoma, head and neck, liver or kidney cancer.

The J gene is TRBJ2-3, the V gene TRBV4-1; tentative D call: TRBD2 (6 bases). The CDR3 runs 17 residues. Germline values: CDR1 MGHRA, CDR2 YSYEKL. V was trimmed by 4 bases and J by 4 bases, leaving 21 bases between them. The DNA for the CDR3 is TGCGCCAGCAGCCCCTCAGCAGCGGGCCAGGGTGCAGATACGCAGTATTTT. Amino acids: CASSPSAAGQGADTQYF.

The chain combines TRBV5-6 with TRBJ2-7; weak D call: TRBD2 (5 bases). This CDR3 contains 14 residues. V lost 3 bases to trimming and J lost 1 base, with 11 bases between them. CDR1 SGHDT and CDR2 YYEEEE come from the germline V gene. The CDR3 sequence is CASSSWTASYEQYF. For the CDR3, the DNA is TGTGCCAGCAGCTCATGGACTGCTTCCTACGAGCAGTACTTC.

This chain connects TRBV29-1 to TRBJ2-1; D is perhaps TRBD1 or TRBD2 (6 bases each). CDR1 is SQVTM, CDR2 ANQGSEA, per germline. The CDR3 length is 12 residues. Trimming pared 7 bases from V and 1 base from J, leaving 8 bases between. CDR3 region: CSEGGSYNEQFF. Written as DNA, the CDR3 is TGCAGCGAGGGGGGATCCTACAATGAGCAGTTCTTC.

The rearrangement links TRBV28 to TRBJ1-2; the match to TRBD1 covers 10 bases. With 4 bases clipped from V and 4 bases from J, the junction kept 6 bases outside the gene matches. This CDR3 spans 15 amino acids. Germline V CDR1 and CDR2: MDHEN, SYDVKM. CDR3 nucleotide sequence: TGTGCCAGCAGTTCGAGGGACAGGGGAAGCTATGGCTACACCTTC. It translates to CASSSRDRGSYGYTF.

The gene calls are TRBV2 and TRBJ1-2; possible D gene TRBD1, 6 bases. Germline V lookup: CDR1 SNHLY, CDR2 FYNNEI. V dropped 6 bases and J dropped 2 bases, with 10 bases sitting between them. The CDR3 contains 13 residues. The CDR3 spells CASSKGGNYGYTF. DNA of the CDR3: TGTGCCAGCAGCAAGGGGGGCAACTATGGCTACACCTTC.

V and J are TRBV28 and TRBJ2-2, with TRBD2 matching over 7 bases. Germline V gene lookup returns CDR1 MDHEN and CDR2 SYDVKM. The CDR3 spans 18 residues. V shed 3 bases and J 1 base; nucleotides not matched to a gene: 11. CDR3 nucleotide sequence: TGTGCCAGCAGTTTCCCCTCGGGAGGAGGGAGGAACACCGGGGAGCTGTTTTTT. This encodes CASSFPSGGGRNTGELFF.

V is TRBV4-3 and J is TRBJ1-2; 12 bases map to TRBD1. V trimming: 8 bases; J trimming: 5 bases; junction bases outside the gene matches: 6. The germline V gene has CDR1 LGHNA and CDR2 YSLEER. This CDR3 is 14 amino acids long. The CDR3 is CASSGTGGGYGYTF. CDR3 bases: TGCGCCAGCTCCGGGACAGGGGGCGGGTATGGCTACACCTTC.

V is TRBV7-9 and J is TRBJ2-1; a possible D gene is TRBD1 (6 bases). CDR3 length equals 15 residues. V lost 5 bases, J lost 2 bases, and 13 bases lay in between. Germline V gives CDR1 SEHNR, CDR2 FQNEAQ (reference sequence). CDR3 region: CASSLGTNPYNEQFF. CDR3 coding DNA: TGTGCCAGCAGCCTAGGGACAAATCCCTACAATGAGCAGTTCTTC.

This chain links TRBV6-5 with TRBJ2-7; 7 positions match TRBD1. The germline V gene encodes CDR1 MNHEY and CDR2 SVGAGI. The CDR3 contains 16 residues. V gave up 1 base and J gave up 3 bases; unmatched junction bases: 9. Written as DNA, the CDR3 is TGTGCCAGCAGTTACTTAGGGGGCACGGCCGTCTACGAGCAGTACTTC. Translated: CASSYLGGTAVYEQYF.

The V gene is TRBV4-3, the J gene TRBJ1-2, with TRBD1 as a possible D gene (5 bases). Germline CDR1 and CDR2: LGHNA and YSLEER. The CDR3 sequence is 16 residues long. Trimming stripped 0 bases from V and 4 bases from J, with 15 bases between. DNA for the CDR3: TGCGCCAGCAGCCAAGATATCCTAAGGGGTACCTATGGCTACACCTTC. As protein: CASSQDILRGTYGYTF.

The chain uses TRBV6-5 and TRBJ2-1, with D maybe TRBD2 (5 bases). Trimming pared 4 bases from V and 10 bases from J, leaving 17 bases between. Germline V lookup: CDR1 MNHEY, CDR2 SVGAGI. This CDR3 is built from 14 residues. The CDR3 nucleotides read TGTGCCAGCAGTTCGGGATCCCTGGCAAGAGAGCAGTTCTTC. It yields the protein CASSSGSLAREQFF.

The chain carries TRBV11-2 and TRBJ1-4; D gene uncertain. V was trimmed by 3 bases and J by 6 bases, leaving 11 bases between them. The CDR3 contains 14 residues. Per germline, CDR1 SGHAT and CDR2 FQNNGV. The CDR3 protein is CASSFWGYDEKLFF. CDR3 nucleotides: TGTGCCAGCAGCTTTTGGGGATACGATGAAAAACTGTTTTTT.

The chain carries TRBV29-1 and TRBJ1-1; D uncertain. V shed 0 bases and J shed 3 bases, with 20 bases lying between them. This CDR3 comprises 17 residues. Germline V lookup: CDR1 SQVTM, CDR2 ANQGSEA. The CDR3 loop is CSVEDLGSGISHTEAFF. DNA for the CDR3: TGCAGCGTTGAAGATCTGGGATCCGGGATCTCTCACACTGAAGCTTTCTTT.

This clone was seen once. The chain couples TRBV2 to TRBJ2-7; 7 nucleotides agree with TRBD1. CDR3 size: 15 residues. V was clipped by 4 bases and J by 2 bases; unmatched bases: 8. Germline V gene data show CDR1 as SNHLY and CDR2 as FYNNEI. CDR3 region: CASSAETGLPYEQYF. In nucleotides, the CDR3 is TGTGCCAGCAGTGCTGAGACAGGGCTACCCTACGAGCAGTACTTC. Supplemented by reference TRBV2 and TRBJ2-7, the full variable domain reads EPEVTQTPSHQVTQMGQEVILRCVPISNHLYFYWYRQILGQKVEFLVSFYNNEISEKSEIFDDQFSVERPDGSNFTLKIRSTKLEDSAMYFCASSAETGLPYEQYFGPGTRLTVT.

The genes are TRBV18 and TRBJ2-7; D is ambiguous. Germline loops: CDR1 KGHSH, CDR2 LQKENI. The CDR3 spans 15 residues. The germline V and J ends were trimmed by 2 bases and 4 bases, with 15 bases remaining between them. In DNA, the CDR3 is TGTGCCAGCTCACCAACGGCAGTTACCTTGTACGAGCAGTACTTC. Amino acids: CASSPTAVTLYEQYF. Filled out from reference TRBV18 and TRBJ2-7, the complete variable domain reads NAGVMQNPRHLVRRRGQEARLRCSPMKGHSHVYWYRQLPEEGLKFMVYLQKENIIDESGMPKERFSAEFPKEGPSILRIQQVVRGDSAAYFCASSPTAVTLYEQYFGPGTRLTVT.

This clone has only one observation. The chain employs TRBV7-8 and TRBJ2-7; D gene ambiguous. Trimming pared 1 base from V and 2 bases from J, leaving 15 bases between. The germline CDR1 and CDR2 sequences are SGHVS and FQNEAQ. This CDR3 has 16 amino acids. The CDR3, as DNA: TGTGCCAGCAGCTTAGTACTGGGCGAGGCCACCTACGAGCAGTACTTC. As protein: CASSLVLGEATYEQYF.

This clone was detected once. The genes are TRBV19 and TRBJ2-7; 8 positions agree with TRBD1. Germline V gene lookup returns CDR1 LNHDA and CDR2 SQIVND (reference sequence). CDR3 length: 14 residues. V shed 6 bases and J 3 bases; nucleotides not matched to a gene: 7. The CDR3 DNA sequence: TGTGCCAGTAGCCGACAGGGGACGAACTACGAGCAGTACTTC. Translation: CASSRQGTNYEQYF.

J is TRBJ1-2 and V is TRBV11-2, with a possible D match to TRBD1 (5 bases). Germline V gives CDR1 SGHAT, CDR2 FQNNGV. V lost 1 base, J lost 2 bases, and 14 bases lay in between. The CDR3 sequence is 16 residues long. Here the CDR3 DNA reads TGTGCCAGCAGCTTAGGTCGGGGGACGGAGAACTATGGCTACACCTTC. As protein: CASSLGRGTENYGYTF. Based on the CDR3 plus reference TRBV11-2 and TRBJ1-2, the full variable domain is EAGVAQSPRYKIIEKRQSVAFWCNPISGHATLYWYQQILGQGPKLLIQFQNNGVVDDSQLPKDRFSAERLKGVDSTLKIQPAKLEDSAVYLCASSLGRGTENYGYTFGSGTRLTVV.

This clone showed up just a few times. The chain has TRBV5-8 and TRBJ2-7, with D unclear. The germline V and J ends were trimmed by 0 bases and 3 bases, with 7 bases remaining between them. The CDR3 sequence is 13 residues long. Germline CDR1 is SGHTS and CDR2 is YDEGEE. As DNA, the CDR3 is TGTGCCAGCAGCTTGGGGGCGAGCTACGAGCAGTACTTC. It specifies CASSLGASYEQYF.

The chain employs TRBV7-2 and TRBJ1-4; tentative D call: TRBD1 (5 bases). The CDR3 is made up of 14 amino acids. V lost 2 bases and J lost 7, with 11 bases in between. Per germline, CDR1 SGHTA and CDR2 FQGNSA. The CDR3 reads CASSLSGSGEKLFF. The CDR3 coding sequence is TGTGCCAGCAGCTTATCAGGGAGCGGTGAAAAACTGTTTTTT.

The chain combines TRBV19 with TRBJ2-7, with a possible D match to TRBD1 (6 bases). This CDR3 is 14 amino acids long. Germline V gene sequence: CDR1 LNHDA, CDR2 SQIVND (reference sequence). The V end lost 1 base, the J end lost 2 bases, and 9 bases lay between the germline ends. CDR3 bases: TGTGCCAGTAGTATAGCGGACAGCACCTACGAGCAGTACTTC. The encoded protein is CASSIADSTYEQYF. The whole variable domain, filled in from reference TRBV19 and TRBJ2-7, reads DGGITQSPKYLFRKEGQNVTLSCEQNLNHDAMYWYRQDPGQGLRLIYYSQIVNDFQKGDIAEGYSVSREKKESFPLTVTSAQKNPTAFYLCASSIADSTYEQYFGPGTRLTVT.

V and J are TRBV5-1 and TRBJ2-3; no firm D call. Trimming pared 0 bases from V and 0 bases from J, leaving 14 bases between. The length of the CDR3 is 17 residues. Germline loops: CDR1 SGHRS, CDR2 YFSETQ. The CDR3: CASSLDRAVPSTDTQYF. The DNA of the CDR3 is TGCGCCAGCAGCTTGGATCGTGCGGTACCTAGCACAGATACGCAGTATTTT.

The CDR3 protein is CSVEGQGIVYGYTF. CDR3 bases: TGCAGCGTTGAAGGACAGGGGATTGTCTATGGCTACACCTTC. The J gene is TRBJ1-2, the V gene TRBV29-1; 8 bases map to TRBD1. Trimming took 1 base from V and 4 from J; bases not matched to a gene: 5. The CDR3 covers 14 residues. Germline V gene lookup returns CDR1 SQVTM and CDR2 ANQGSEA.

The genes are TRBV29-1 and TRBJ2-7, with TRBD2 identical over 7 bases. CDR3 length equals 16 residues. Trimming at V came to 2 bases and at J to 4 bases, leaving 14 bases not matched to a gene. The germline gives CDR1 SQVTM, CDR2 ANQGSEA. The CDR3 coding sequence is TGCAGCGTTGAAAAAACAAAGGGCGGGAGCCAATACGAGCAGTACTTC. Translated: CSVEKTKGGSQYEQYF.

Only one count was recorded for this clone. The chain couples TRBV7-9 to TRBJ2-5, with D hard to call. Germline V gene data show CDR1 as SEHNR and CDR2 as FQNEAQ (reference sequence). Trimming cost V 4 bases and J 5 bases, with 8 bases left between them. The CDR3 covers 12 residues. The CDR3 DNA follows: TGTGCCAGCAGCTCCACCCCGGAGACCCAGTACTTC. Translating it yields CASSSTPETQYF.

For the CDR3, the DNA is TGTGCCTACGTTGGGGGGGACAGGGACTACTACGAGCAGTACTTC. Translated, it gives CAYVGGDRDYYEQYF. The chain is built from TRBV30 and TRBJ2-7; 9 nucleotides match TRBD1. Germline lookup yields CDR1 GTSNPN and CDR2 SVGIG (reference sequence). Trimming removed 7 bases from V and 3 bases from J; junction bases left unmatched: 13. This CDR3 is built from 15 residues. The variable domain in full, with the rest retrieved from reference TRBV30 and TRBJ2-7, is SQTIHQWPATLVQPVGSPLSLECTVEGTSNPNLYWYRQAAGRGLQLLFYSVGIGQISSEVPQNLSASRPQDRQFILSSKKLLLSDSGFYLCAYVGGDRDYYEQYFGPGTRLTVT.

V usage is TRBV27 and J usage is TRBJ2-5, with D tentatively TRBD2 (6 bases). Per germline, CDR1 MNHEY and CDR2 SMNVEV (reference sequence). The CDR3 runs to 13 residues. V lost 6 bases, J lost 5 bases, and 13 bases lay in between. The CDR3, as DNA: TGTGCCAGCAGCTGGACTAATCGGGAGACCCAGTACTTC. As protein: CASSWTNRETQYF.

This sequence joins TRBV6-4 and TRBJ2-1; D unclear. This CDR3 contains 11 residues. Germline CDR1 and CDR2: MRHNA and SNTAGT. Trimming left V 6 bases short and J 4 bases short, with 4 bases between. CDR3 coding DNA: TGTGCCAGCAGGAAATACAATGAGCAGTTCTTC. It yields the protein CASRKYNEQFF.